What follows are 14 T cell receptor beta chains derived from one specimen sequenced in a study of shared clonotypes between healthy human individuals (dated by TCRdb to 2020 to 2022). The library was built by means of the immunoSEQ multiplex PCR assay. TCRdb provides this immuneACCESS table in a form limited to in-frame rearrangements. Some clones are lacking; in checked studies, under half of them reflect an unresolved V gene, and why the rest are absent is not known. This sample has nearly 600,000 clones in its table, and 95% to 96% of those were observed once. The ten largest make up 0.11% of the sample. CD8 naive samples consisted of CD45RO-negative cells that were positively selected for CCR7, yielding a CD45RA+CCR7+ population without TemRA cells. Sample: naive CD8+ T cells sorted from blood. What the cell subset or site label conveys for this sample: CD45RA+CCR7+. These receptors originate from a woman between 25 and 40 years old in good health.

The rearrangement joins TRBV11-3 to TRBJ2-3; D gene uncertain. In germline, CDR1 is SGHNT, CDR2 YENEEA. Trimming stripped 1 base from V and 4 bases from J, with 9 bases between. The CDR3 totals 14 residues. The CDR3, as DNA: TGTGCCAGCAGCTTAGGGCAATACCCAGATACGCAGTATTTT. Translating gives CASSLGQYPDTQYF.

This clone was counted a single time. The chain carries TRBV2 and TRBJ2-3; TRBD2 aligns across 12 bases. Germline V CDR1 and CDR2: SNHLY, FYNNEI. The CDR3 consists of 15 residues. V shed 7 bases and J 2 bases; nucleotides not matched to a gene: 4. CDR3 in amino acids: CASTRLAGVTDTQYF. The CDR3 DNA reads as TGTGCCAGCACCCGACTAGCGGGAGTCACAGATACGCAGTATTTT. The variable domain in full, completed from reference TRBV2 and TRBJ2-3, reads EPEVTQTPSHQVTQMGQEVILRCVPISNHLYFYWYRQILGQKVEFLVSFYNNEISEKSEIFDDQFSVERPDGSNFTLKIRSTKLEDSAMYFCASTRLAGVTDTQYFGPGTRLTVL.

The genes are TRBV5-4 and TRBJ2-3; D not certain. Trimming left V 4 bases short and J 0 bases short, with 15 bases between. The germline gives CDR1 SGHNT, CDR2 YYREEE (reference sequence). The CDR3 has 16 residues. The CDR3 spells CASSRSPGSSTDTQYF. The DNA for the CDR3 is TGTGCCAGCAGCCGGAGTCCAGGATCTAGCACAGATACGCAGTATTTT.

The chain recombines TRBV7-9 with TRBJ1-2, with D tentatively TRBD1 (5 bases). The CDR3 covers 14 residues. CDR1 is SEHNR and CDR2 is FQNEAQ in the germline V gene (reference sequence). V lost 7 bases, J lost 4 bases, and 16 bases lay in between. The CDR3 DNA reads TGTGCCAGCAAGAAAGCCGACAGAAGCTATGGCTACACCTTC. Its protein is CASKKADRSYGYTF.

The chain has TRBV4-2 and TRBJ2-7; 10 bases map to TRBD2. This CDR3 has 16 residues. Germline CDR1 reads LGHNA; CDR2 reads YNFKEQ. The ends lost 2 bases at V and 4 bases at J; junction bases unmatched: 8. The CDR3 nucleotides read TGTGCCAGCAGCCAACCTCTAGCGGGAGACGAGTACGAGCAGTACTTC. It specifies CASSQPLAGDEYEQYF.

The J gene is TRBJ1-1, the V gene TRBV15; possibly TRBD1 for D (5 bases). This CDR3 has 12 residues. Germline-derived CDR1 and CDR2 are LNHNV and YYDKDF (reference sequence). V shed 11 bases and J shed 4 bases, with 14 bases lying between them. The CDR3 reads CAVSRDFTEAFF. The CDR3 nucleotides are TGTGCCGTGAGCCGGGACTTCACTGAAGCTTTCTTT.

A few counts support this clone. Other DNA variants within this sample encode the same CDR3. The chain has TRBV19 and TRBJ1-5; TRBD1 is a possible D gene (5 bases). Germline CDR1 reads LNHDA; CDR2 reads SQIVND (reference sequence). The CDR3 runs to 14 residues. V was pared by 3 bases and J by 2 bases, with 8 bases between. The CDR3 bases are TGTGCCAGTAGTATCCGGGACGGCAATCAGCCCCAGCATTTT. Translating gives CASSIRDGNQPQHF.

This chain uses TRBV27 with TRBJ2-1; D is possibly TRBD2 (5 bases). V lost 2 bases and J lost 4, with 6 bases in between. The CDR3 extends over 13 amino acids. Germline CDR1 MNHEY, CDR2 SMNVEV (reference sequence). CDR3 sequence reads: CASSLRRYNEQFF. The CDR3 nucleotides read TGTGCCAGCAGTTTAAGGAGGTACAATGAGCAGTTCTTC.

This clone was seen only once. The chain recombines TRBV7-6 with TRBJ2-3, with D unresolved. Trimming removed 3 bases from V and 0 bases from J, with 4 bases in between. CDR1 and CDR2 from the germline V gene are SGHVS and FNYEAQ. The CDR3 length is 13 residues. The DNA for the CDR3 is TGTGCCAGCAGCTTCATGAGCACAGATACGCAGTATTTT. This sequence encodes CASSFMSTDTQYF.

This clone has just one count. The rearrangement links TRBV5-4 to TRBJ1-1, with TRBD1 identical over 9 bases. The germline V gene encodes CDR1 SGHNT and CDR2 YYREEE (reference sequence). The CDR3 runs to 15 residues. Trimming cost V 4 bases and J 0 bases; bases outside gene matches: 4. Here the CDR3 reads CASSLGQGLNTEAFF. The CDR3 DNA is TGTGCCAGCAGCCTTGGACAGGGGCTGAACACTGAAGCTTTCTTT.

This chain connects TRBV19 to TRBJ2-3; D possibly corresponds to TRBD2 (5 bases). There are 15 residues in the CDR3. V lost 0 bases to trimming and J lost 8 bases, with 15 bases between them. The germline CDR1 and CDR2 sequences are LNHDA and SQIVND (reference sequence). The CDR3 spells CASSIDPGNRVTQYF. CDR3 coding DNA: TGTGCCAGTAGTATAGATCCGGGAAATCGGGTTACGCAGTATTTT.

The chain recombines TRBV2 with TRBJ2-1, with TRBD1 matching 8 bases. The trim removed 6 bases at V and 7 bases at J, leaving 8 bases unmatched. CDR1 is SNHLY, CDR2 FYNNEI, per germline. The CDR3 sequence is 14 residues long. The CDR3 sequence: CASSPDRVENEQFF. The CDR3 nucleotides read TGTGCCAGCAGCCCGGACAGGGTTGAAAATGAGCAGTTCTTC.

The V gene is TRBV7-9, the J gene TRBJ2-7, with D possibly called TRBD1 or TRBD2 (7 bases each). The germline CDR1 and CDR2 sequences are SEHNR and FQNEAQ (reference sequence). The length of the CDR3 is 15 residues. Trimming left V 4 bases short and J 1 base short, with 14 bases between. The CDR3 DNA is TGTGCCAGCAGCTCAGGGGGGGGCCGGTCCTACGAGCAGTACTTC. It specifies CASSSGGGRSYEQYF.

The count of this clone is one. This chain uses TRBV19 with TRBJ1-5, with 9 nucleotides matching TRBD1. J was trimmed by 2 bases and V by 5 bases; bases with no gene match: 7. The CDR3 sequence is 16 residues long. Germline V gene data show CDR1 as LNHDA and CDR2 as SQIVND (reference sequence). The CDR3 is CASSHRDRVGNQPQHF. For the CDR3, the DNA is TGTGCCAGTAGTCACCGGGACAGGGTTGGCAATCAGCCCCAGCATTTT.